Given below is one TCR beta chain in context. The sample originates from a study of cytomegalovirus exposure and HLA in healthy donors. The V end was cut by 5 bases, the J end by 4 bases, with 14 bases between. This CDR3 has 15 residues. Germline V gene data show CDR1 as SGHTA and CDR2 as FQGNSA. Measured with immunoSEQ multiplex PCR; TCRdb has only the in-frame clones, and not every one. The sample lists 150,000 to 200,000 clones, 85% seen once, with 2% to 2.5% in the top ten. This TCR derives from a man aged 30 to 45 in good health and CMV-seropositive. The material sequenced was PBMCs. V usage is TRBV7-2 and J usage is TRBJ1-4, with a possible D match to TRBD1 (5 bases). The CDR3 bases are TGTGCCAGCAGCGTTGGGGGGGGGTTTAATGAAAAACTGTTTTTT. This sequence encodes CASSVGGGFNEKLFF.